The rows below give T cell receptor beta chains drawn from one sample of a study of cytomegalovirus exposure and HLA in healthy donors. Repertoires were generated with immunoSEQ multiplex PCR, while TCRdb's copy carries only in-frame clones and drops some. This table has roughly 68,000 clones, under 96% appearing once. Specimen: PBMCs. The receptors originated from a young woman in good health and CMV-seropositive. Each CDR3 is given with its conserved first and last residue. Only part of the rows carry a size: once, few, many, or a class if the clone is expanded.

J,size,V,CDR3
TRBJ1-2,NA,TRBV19,CASIGREGYGYTF
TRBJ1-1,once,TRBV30,CAWGGTENTEAFF
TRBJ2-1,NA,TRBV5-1,CASSPEPGLYNEQFF
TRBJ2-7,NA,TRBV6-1,CASSEERSFPSYEQYF
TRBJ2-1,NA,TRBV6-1,CASRTSGSSYNEQFF
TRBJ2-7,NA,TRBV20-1,CSARVLYEQYF
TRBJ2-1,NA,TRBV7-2,CASSLVSGRAPEQFF
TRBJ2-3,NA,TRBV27,CASSLLESTDTQYF
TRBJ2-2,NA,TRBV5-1,CASSLGHRNTGELFF
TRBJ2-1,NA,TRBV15,CATSRDRRGGRNEQFF
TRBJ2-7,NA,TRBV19,CASSASLAGEQYF
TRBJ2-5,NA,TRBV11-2,CASSRDRGETQYF
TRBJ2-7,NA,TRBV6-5,CASNDRDEQYF
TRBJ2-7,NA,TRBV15,CATSRNRGASSYEQYF
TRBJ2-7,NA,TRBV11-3,CASSLELASYEQYF
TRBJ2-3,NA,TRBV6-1,CASSESGLAPSTDTQYF
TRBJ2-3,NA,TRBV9,CASSVELAGGPRDTQYF
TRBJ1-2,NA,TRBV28,CASSPRDRSYGYTF
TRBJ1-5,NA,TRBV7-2,CASSLEGHQPQHF
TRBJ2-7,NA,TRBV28,CASSFSTSGRLAYEQYF
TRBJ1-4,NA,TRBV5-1,CASSLGLQGATNEKLFF
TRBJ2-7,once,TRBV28,CASREGRSPYEQYF
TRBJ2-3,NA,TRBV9,CASSVGGSDTQYF
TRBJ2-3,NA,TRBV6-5,CASSYTSGSTDTQYF
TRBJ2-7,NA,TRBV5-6,CASSWGLGSSYEQYF
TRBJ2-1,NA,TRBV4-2,CASSQAFTNEQFF
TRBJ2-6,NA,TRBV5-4,CASSLATGVGANVLTF
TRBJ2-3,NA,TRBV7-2,CASSLGGLAGADTQYF
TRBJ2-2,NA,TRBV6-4,CASSDLQGDTGELFF
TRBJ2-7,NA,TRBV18,CASSPPSGLAGSYEQYF
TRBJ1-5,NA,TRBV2,CASRGQGLSNQPQHF
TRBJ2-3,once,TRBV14,CASSPDRGYTDTQYF
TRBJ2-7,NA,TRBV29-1,CSVLGQTTYEQYF
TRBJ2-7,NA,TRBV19,CASSISGAGDLPYEQYF
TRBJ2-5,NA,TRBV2,CASTEGRYQETQYF
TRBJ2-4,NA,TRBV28,CASSSMVRNIQYF
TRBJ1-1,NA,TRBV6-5,CASRDRAREAFF
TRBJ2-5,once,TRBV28,CASSPGQPLGETQYF
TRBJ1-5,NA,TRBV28,CASSFGGQQPQHF
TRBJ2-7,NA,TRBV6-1,CASNPGGQISEQYF
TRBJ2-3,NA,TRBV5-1,CASTSRGAVDTQYF
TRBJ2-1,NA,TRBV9,CASSDNSLTYNEQFF
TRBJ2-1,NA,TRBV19,CASIWSSKSSYNEQFF
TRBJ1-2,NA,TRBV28,CASSLLHINYGYTF
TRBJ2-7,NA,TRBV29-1,CSVRGLAGGAYEQYF
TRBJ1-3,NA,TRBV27,CASSTMGQSSGNTIYF
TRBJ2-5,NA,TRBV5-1,CASSVLTGEETQYF
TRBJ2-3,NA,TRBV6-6,CASSNRRTDTQYF
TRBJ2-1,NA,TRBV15,CATSREGRGPYNEQFF
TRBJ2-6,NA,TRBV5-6,CASSLLEGANVLTF
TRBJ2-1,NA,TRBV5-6,CASSVGLEDGSEQFF
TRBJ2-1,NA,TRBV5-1,CASSLQGEKFF
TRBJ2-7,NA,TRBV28,CASKGTGFPYEQYF
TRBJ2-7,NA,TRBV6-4,CASILSGLAGGEQYF
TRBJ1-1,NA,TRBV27,CASSLINHRDEAFF
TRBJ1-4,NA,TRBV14,CASSPRGGLEKLFF
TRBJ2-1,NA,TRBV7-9,CASSSTGLRLANEQFF
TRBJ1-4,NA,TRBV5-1,CASSPGQGISNEKLFF
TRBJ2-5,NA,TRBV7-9,CASSFESQGGLRKTQYF